This is a list of T cell receptor beta chains from one sample in a study of T cell responses to AZD1222 COVID-19 vaccine. Sequencing used immunoSEQ multiplex PCR; TCRdb keeps in-frame clones, though not all of them. The sample carries around 150,000 clones, around 85% recorded once. Source: peripheral blood, taken 28 days after the second dose of the MenACWY control vaccine. All receptors come from an adult who received the MenACWY meningococcal vaccine as a control. Each CDR3 is given with its conserved first and last residue. The D gene is left open where the match is weak. Clone sizes are given selectively: once, few, many, or a class where the clone is expanded.

D gene: -
clone size: once
J gene: TRBJ1-6
V gene: TRBV14
CDR3 DNA: TGTGCCAGCAGATGGACAGTTAATTCACCCCTCCACTTT
CDR3 protein: CASRWTVNSPLHF

D gene: TRBD2
clone size: -
J gene: TRBJ2-5
V gene: TRBV7-9
CDR3 DNA: TGTGCCAGCAGCTTATGGGAGGGGATCCAAGAGACCCAGTACTTC
CDR3 protein: CASSLWEGIQETQYF

D gene: TRBD1
clone size: -
J gene: TRBJ2-3
V gene: TRBV7-9
CDR3 DNA: TGTGCCAGCAGCGGTAGAGGGACAGTAAGCACAGATACGCAGTATTTT
CDR3 protein: CASSGRGTVSTDTQYF

D gene: TRBD1
clone size: -
J gene: TRBJ1-2
V gene: TRBV2
CDR3 DNA: TGTGCCAGCAACAAATGGACAGGGGATGGCTACACCTTC
CDR3 protein: CASNKWTGDGYTF

D gene: -
clone size: -
J gene: TRBJ2-5
V gene: TRBV18
CDR3 DNA: TGTGCCAGCTCACCATATACAGCCCGCGAGACCCAGTACTTC
CDR3 protein: CASSPYTARETQYF

D gene: TRBD1
clone size: -
J gene: TRBJ2-7
V gene: TRBV18
CDR3 DNA: TGTGCCAGCTCACCACGACAGGGATCCTACGAGCAGTACTTC
CDR3 protein: CASSPRQGSYEQYF

D gene: -
clone size: once
J gene: TRBJ1-1
V gene: TRBV18
CDR3 DNA: TGTGCCAGCTCACCTACGACGGACAGAGCTGAAGCTTTCTTT
CDR3 protein: CASSPTTDRAEAFF

D gene: -
clone size: -
J gene: TRBJ2-7
V gene: TRBV28
CDR3 DNA: TGTGCCAGCTTCGGTCTTCAGGAGCAGTACTTC
CDR3 protein: CASFGLQEQYF

D gene: -
clone size: few
J gene: TRBJ1-1
V gene: TRBV11-3
CDR3 DNA: TGTGCCAGCAGCCTCACAGGGAGAATAACTGAAGCTTTCTTT
CDR3 protein: CASSLTGRITEAFF

D gene: -
clone size: -
J gene: TRBJ1-6
V gene: TRBV5-1
CDR3 DNA: TGCGCCAGCAGCTGGGGGGGTTCACCCCTCCACTTT
CDR3 protein: CASSWGGSPLHF

D gene: -
clone size: -
J gene: TRBJ1-5
V gene: TRBV3-1/TRBV3-2
CDR3 DNA: TGTGCCAGCAGGAAGCTTTTGATGTTCTGGTTTAGCAATCAGCCCCAGCATTTT
CDR3 protein: CASRKLLMFWFSNQPQHF

D gene: -
clone size: -
J gene: TRBJ1-2
V gene: TRBV18
CDR3 DNA: TGTGCCAGCTCAACGAATGGGGAGGGGAGCTATGGCTACACCTTC
CDR3 protein: CASSTNGEGSYGYTF

D gene: TRBD1
clone size: -
J gene: TRBJ1-2
V gene: TRBV4-3
CDR3 DNA: TGCGCCAGCAGCCAAGAGGTTGGACAGGGCTCGGGTGGCTACACCTTC
CDR3 protein: CASSQEVGQGSGGYTF

D gene: -
clone size: -
J gene: TRBJ1-2
V gene: TRBV28
CDR3 DNA: TGTGCCAGCAGTAGCTATGGCTACACCTTC
CDR3 protein: CASSSYGYTF

D gene: TRBD1
clone size: -
J gene: TRBJ1-3
V gene: TRBV5-4
CDR3 DNA: TGTGCCAGCAGCCCGGGACAGCGAAACACCATATATTTT
CDR3 protein: CASSPGQRNTIYF

D gene: -
clone size: -
J gene: TRBJ1-1
V gene: TRBV5-1
CDR3 DNA: TGCGCCAGCAGCTTGGCCCAAGCGAGCCCTGAAGCTTTCTTT
CDR3 protein: CASSLAQASPEAFF

D gene: -
clone size: -
J gene: TRBJ2-5
V gene: TRBV6-1
CDR3 DNA: TGTGCCAGCAGTGAATCCGGCGGCAGGAAAGAGACCCAGTACTTC
CDR3 protein: CASSESGGRKETQYF

D gene: -
clone size: -
J gene: TRBJ2-3
V gene: TRBV29-1
CDR3 DNA: TGCAGCGTTGACGGGGGCACAGATACGCAGTATTTT
CDR3 protein: CSVDGGTDTQYF

D gene: TRBD2
clone size: -
J gene: TRBJ2-1
V gene: TRBV3-1/TRBV3-2
CDR3 DNA: TGTGCCAGCAGCCAAATCGGCAGCGGGGGGTCCAATGAGCAGTTCTTC
CDR3 protein: CASSQIGSGGSNEQFF

D gene: TRBD1
clone size: -
J gene: TRBJ1-1
V gene: TRBV15
CDR3 DNA: TGTGCCACCAGCAGAGTAAGGGCAGGGGGCTCTGAAGCTTTCTTT
CDR3 protein: CATSRVRAGGSEAFF

D gene: -
clone size: -
J gene: TRBJ1-2
V gene: TRBV28
CDR3 DNA: TGTGCCAGCAGTTCCGGGACCGTCGGCTACACCTTC
CDR3 protein: CASSSGTVGYTF

D gene: -
clone size: -
J gene: TRBJ2-3
V gene: TRBV10-1
CDR3 DNA: TGCGCCAGCAGTGAGGGAACAGATACGCAGTATTTT
CDR3 protein: CASSEGTDTQYF

D gene: TRBD1
clone size: -
J gene: TRBJ1-4
V gene: TRBV19
CDR3 DNA: TGTGCCAGTAGGATGAGGGACAGGGGGAAACGGCTGTTTTTT
CDR3 protein: CASRMRDRGKRLFF

D gene: -
clone size: -
J gene: TRBJ1-2
V gene: TRBV11-2
CDR3 DNA: TGTGCCAGCAGCTTGGACTATGGCTACACCTTC
CDR3 protein: CASSLDYGYTF

D gene: -
clone size: -
J gene: TRBJ2-5
V gene: TRBV3-1/TRBV3-2
CDR3 DNA: TGTGCCAGCAGCCAAGCAATGGGGCGGGGAGACCAAGAGACCCAGTACTTC
CDR3 protein: CASSQAMGRGDQETQYF

D gene: -
clone size: -
J gene: TRBJ1-2
V gene: TRBV7-8
CDR3 DNA: TGTGCCAGCAGCCCTCTAGGACAGAACTCGTATGGCTACACCTTC
CDR3 protein: CASSPLGQNSYGYTF

D gene: -
clone size: once
J gene: TRBJ2-6
V gene: TRBV3-1/TRBV3-2
CDR3 DNA: TGTGCCAGCAGCCAGTGGAACCCCTTAAGCCTAAGATCTGGGGCCAACGTCCTGACTTTC
CDR3 protein: CASSQWNPLSLRSGANVLTF

D gene: -
clone size: -
J gene: TRBJ2-7
V gene: TRBV7-3
CDR3 DNA: TGTGCCAGCAGCACCGGGGGCGAGCAGTACTTC
CDR3 protein: CASSTGGEQYF

D gene: -
clone size: few
J gene: TRBJ2-1
V gene: TRBV24-1
CDR3 DNA: TGTGCCACCAGTGATTTGCGAATATCGGGCTCGGAAGAGCAGTTCTTC
CDR3 protein: CATSDLRISGSEEQFF

D gene: -
clone size: -
J gene: TRBJ1-2
V gene: TRBV19
CDR3 DNA: TGTGCCAGTAGTCAGGGAGGGGTCTATGGCTACACCTTC
CDR3 protein: CASSQGGVYGYTF

D gene: TRBD1
clone size: -
J gene: TRBJ2-1
V gene: TRBV24-1
CDR3 DNA: TGTGCCACCAGAGGGACAGGGCCCAATGAGCAGTTCTTC
CDR3 protein: CATRGTGPNEQFF

D gene: TRBD1
clone size: few
J gene: TRBJ1-5
V gene: TRBV19
CDR3 DNA: TGTGCCAGTAGTATAGGCCGGGGGACAGTTTGGGGCAATCAGCCCCAGCATTTT
CDR3 protein: CASSIGRGTVWGNQPQHF

D gene: -
clone size: -
J gene: TRBJ2-7
V gene: TRBV14
CDR3 DNA: TGTGCCAGCAGCCAACATAGAAGCTCCTACGAGCAGTACTTC
CDR3 protein: CASSQHRSSYEQYF

D gene: -
clone size: once
J gene: TRBJ2-1
V gene: TRBV2
CDR3 DNA: TGTGCCAGCAGTGACGGCGGAGCAGCCTACAATGAGCAGTTCTTC
CDR3 protein: CASSDGGAAYNEQFF

D gene: -
clone size: -
J gene: TRBJ1-2
V gene: TRBV18
CDR3 DNA: TGTGCCAGCTCACCAATTCCAGGGGACTATGGCTACACCTTC
CDR3 protein: CASSPIPGDYGYTF

D gene: TRBD1
clone size: -
J gene: TRBJ2-7
V gene: TRBV5-1
CDR3 DNA: TGCGCCAGCAGCAATCCGGGACAGGGCTACGAGCAGTACTTC
CDR3 protein: CASSNPGQGYEQYF

D gene: -
clone size: -
J gene: TRBJ2-1
V gene: TRBV28
CDR3 DNA: TGTGCCAGCGGGTACTCCTACTTGTTCTTC
CDR3 protein: CASGYSYLFF

D gene: -
clone size: -
J gene: TRBJ1-2
V gene: TRBV12-5
CDR3 DNA: TGTGCTAGTGGGATTTCCCCTTACACCTTC
CDR3 protein: CASGISPYTF

D gene: TRBD1
clone size: -
J gene: TRBJ2-3
V gene: TRBV5-1
CDR3 DNA: TGCGCCAGCCTTTCCGGGACAGGGGACACAGATACGCAGTATTTT
CDR3 protein: CASLSGTGDTDTQYF

D gene: -
clone size: -
J gene: TRBJ2-2
V gene: TRBV12-3/TRBV12-4
CDR3 DNA: TGTGCCAGCAGTACTAGCACCGGGGAGCTGTTTTTT
CDR3 protein: CASSTSTGELFF

D gene: -
clone size: -
J gene: TRBJ1-2
V gene: TRBV5-1
CDR3 DNA: TGCGCCAGCAGCCTGTTCGGGGACTATGGCTACACCTTC
CDR3 protein: CASSLFGDYGYTF

D gene: -
clone size: -
J gene: TRBJ2-3
V gene: TRBV20-1
CDR3 DNA: TGCAGTGCTAGGGAGGATACGCAGTATTTT
CDR3 protein: CSAREDTQYF

D gene: -
clone size: -
J gene: TRBJ1-2
V gene: TRBV27
CDR3 DNA: TGTGCCAGCAGTTTTTTAGGGCAGAACTATGGCTACACCTTC
CDR3 protein: CASSFLGQNYGYTF

D gene: TRBD1
clone size: few
J gene: TRBJ1-2
V gene: TRBV19
CDR3 DNA: TGTGCCAGTTTCGACCTCTGGGACAGTAAGTCGAGCTATGGCTACACCTTC
CDR3 protein: CASFDLWDSKSSYGYTF

D gene: -
clone size: -
J gene: TRBJ1-1
V gene: TRBV6-2/TRBV6-3
CDR3 DNA: TGTGCCAGCAGTAAAACAGGGCTTCAGAAAACGAACACTGAAGCTTTCTTT
CDR3 protein: CASSKTGLQKTNTEAFF

D gene: TRBD1
clone size: few
J gene: TRBJ1-6
V gene: TRBV23-1
CDR3 DNA: TGCGCCAGCAGTCAATCAGCAGGGGGACACTATAATTCACCCCTCCACTTT
CDR3 protein: CASSQSAGGHYNSPLHF